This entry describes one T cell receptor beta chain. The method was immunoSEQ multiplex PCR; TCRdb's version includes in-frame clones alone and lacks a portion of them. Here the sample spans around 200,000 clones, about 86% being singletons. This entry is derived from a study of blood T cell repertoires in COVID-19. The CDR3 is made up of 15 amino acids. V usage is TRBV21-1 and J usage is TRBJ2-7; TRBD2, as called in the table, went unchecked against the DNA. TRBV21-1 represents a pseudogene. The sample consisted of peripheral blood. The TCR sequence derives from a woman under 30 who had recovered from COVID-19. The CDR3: CASSPPLAGAWEQYV. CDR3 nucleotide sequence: TGTGCCAGCAGCCCCCCGCTAGCGGGGGCCTGGGAGCAGTACGTC.